Shown below are 19 T cell receptor beta chains from a single sample sequenced in a study of blood T cells in healthy people across ages (dated by TCRdb to about 2015). The library was built by means of 5' RACE. Instrument on record: Illumina HiSeq 2500. A second PCR of roughly 6 to 12 cycles was performed with a sample-barcoded 5' primer and a J-beta primer mix. The public reads were quality trimmed at Q25 with fastp and then assembled into clones with MiXCR by TCRdb, keeping productive beta chains. Rows matching on CDR3 protein sequence are summarized as one entry with the most common DNA and genes. Recorded for this sample are more than 650,000 distinct CDR3 sequences; about 20% of them occurred a single time. About 22% of the sample is in the top ten clones. Sequenced: blood. Every receptor here comes from a man in his 70s in good health.

The chain carries TRBV7-2 and TRBJ2-5; D gene uncertain. TRBJ2-1 explains the end of the DNA better; the J call may be wrong. CDR3 length equals 11 residues. CDR1 is SGHTA, CDR2 FQGNSA, per germline. The DNA of the CDR3 is TGTGCCAGCAGACAGTGGGGTGAGCAGTTCTTC. Its protein product is CASRQWGEQFF.

Concerning this clonotype: A read error may account for a junction end that differs from germline. The rearrangement uses TRBV7-9 and TRBJ2-3; D may be TRBD2 (8 bases). This CDR3 has 16 residues. The germline V gene has CDR1 SEHNR and CDR2 FQNEAQ (reference sequence). CDR3 sequence reads: CASRRSGRGGPDTQCF. CDR3 coding DNA: TGTGCCAGCAGACGGAGCGGGAGAGGGGGCCCAGATACGCAGTGTTTT.

V is TRBV5-1 and J is TRBJ2-2; 14 bases map to TRBD2. Germline CDR1 and CDR2: SGHRS and YFSETQ. The CDR3 is 18 amino acids. V was clipped by 4 bases and J by 5 bases; unmatched bases: 10. CDR3 DNA: TGCGCCAGCAGCCTTCTCGGACTAGCGGGAGGCGGGACCGGGGAGCTGTTTTTT. It codes for CASSLLGLAGGGTGELFF.

The chain carries TRBV12-3 or TRBV12-4 and TRBJ2-1, with TRBD2 as a possible D gene (6 bases). The assigned J gene may be wrong: the sequence end matches TRBJ2-5 better. The CDR3 is made up of 12 amino acids. CDR3 bases: TGTGCCAGCAGGGGGACTGCCGATCCCCAGTACTTC. Amino acids: CASRGTADPQYF.

This clonotype was seen a few times. CDR3: CAISEGGTGGTDTQYF. CDR3 DNA: TGTGCCATCAGCGAGGGGGGGACAGGGGGCACAGATACGCAGTATTTT. The rearrangement uses TRBV10-3 and TRBJ2-3, with 10 bases aligning to TRBD1. With 6 bases clipped from V and 1 base from J, the junction kept 7 bases outside the gene matches. The CDR3 loop spans 16 amino acids. Germline V gene lookup returns CDR1 ENHRY and CDR2 SYGVKD.

This clonotype was observed a few times. V and J are TRBV28 and TRBJ1-4, with 10 nucleotides matching TRBD1. Germline assignment: CDR1 MDHEN and CDR2 SYDVKM. This CDR3 has 16 amino acids. The junction had 12 bases not matched to a gene; V was cut back by 6 bases and J by 8 bases. CDR3 sequence (DNA): TGTGCCAGCAGACCTACTACCGGGACAGGGGAGGAAAAACTGTTTTTT. As protein: CASRPTTGTGEEKLFF.

CDR3 amino acids: CAWAKVYNEQFF. The CDR3 DNA sequence: TGTGCCTGGGCGAAGGTCTACAATGAGCAGTTCTTC. This chain connects TRBV30 to TRBJ2-1; D ambiguous. V shed 5 bases and J shed 3 bases, with 8 bases lying between them. Germline V gene lookup returns CDR1 GTSNPN and CDR2 SVGIG (reference sequence). This CDR3 has 12 amino acids.

The chain recombines TRBV9 with TRBJ2-3; TRBD2 agrees at 10 bases. Germline V gene lookup returns CDR1 SGDLS and CDR2 YYNGEE. J was trimmed by 1 base and V by 4 bases; bases with no gene match: 9. This CDR3 comprises 17 residues. The CDR3, as DNA: TGTGCCAGCAGCACCTTTGGAGGGACTAGCGGCACAGATACGCAGTATTTT. It translates to CASSTFGGTSGTDTQYF.

The J gene is TRBJ2-3, the V gene TRBV6-2 or TRBV6-3; 8 bases line up with TRBD2. The V and J ends lost 4 bases and 2 bases, in that order; junction bases with no gene match: 8. The CDR3 is made up of 16 amino acids. Looked up from germline, CDR1 is MNHEY and CDR2 is SVGEGT. CDR3 sequence: CASSSQLAALTDTQYF. The DNA for the CDR3 is TGTGCCAGCAGTTCCCAACTAGCGGCCCTCACAGATACGCAGTATTTT.

This clonotype was picked up a small number of times. V gene TRBV12-3 or TRBV12-4 combines with J gene TRBJ2-3; D is possibly TRBD1 (5 bases). The CDR3 spans 13 residues. Trimming removed 5 bases at V and 11 bases at J, with 17 bases between. The CDR3 sequence is CASSPPGIRRQYF. The CDR3 DNA follows: TGTGCCAGCAGTCCCCCAGGGATACGAAGGCAGTATTTT.

At least ten counts were recorded for this clonotype. V is TRBV6-5 and J is TRBJ1-1; D is unresolved. The germline CDR1 and CDR2 sequences are MNHEY and SVGAGI. The length of the CDR3 is 13 residues. Trimming pared 5 bases from V and 2 bases from J, leaving 9 bases between. The CDR3 DNA is TGTGCCAGCAGTACCAAAAAAAACACTGAAGCTTTCTTT. Protein product: CASSTKKNTEAFF.

The V call is TRBV20-1, the J call TRBJ2-3; TRBD2 matches at 7 bases. The germline V gene has CDR1 DFQATT and CDR2 SNEGSKA (reference sequence). This CDR3 has 13 amino acids. Trimming cost V 3 bases and J 9 bases; bases outside gene matches: 9. Written as DNA, the CDR3 is TGCAGTGCTAGGGGGGGGGGATTTCGGACGCAGTATTTT. This sequence encodes CSARGGGFRTQYF.

This clonotype was detected only a few times. V and J are TRBV12-3 or TRBV12-4 and TRBJ2-7; 7 nucleotides line up with TRBD1. With V trimmed by 5 bases and J by 6 bases, 10 bases remained unmatched. CDR3 size: 14 residues. The CDR3 DNA sequence: TGTGCCAGCAGTCCTGCCCTAGGGGGCGGCGAGCAGTACTTC. It encodes CASSPALGGGEQYF.

This clonotype was seen more than once but under ten times. This chain links TRBV5-1 with TRBJ1-4; no clear D. Germline V gene lookup returns CDR1 SGHRS and CDR2 YFSETQ. The CDR3 sequence is 15 residues long. Trimming removed 0 bases from V and 5 bases from J, with 11 bases in between. The CDR3 reads CASSLGLTRNEKLFF. The CDR3 region has the DNA TGCGCCAGCAGCTTGGGGCTCACCAGGAATGAAAAACTGTTTTTT.

About this clonotype: An end of the junction does not agree with germline; a read error may underlie this. The rearrangement joins TRBV3-1 to TRBJ2-4, with D possibly matching TRBD1 (6 bases). The CDR3 extends over 15 amino acids. Germline V gives CDR1 LGHDT, CDR2 YNNKEL (reference sequence). The CDR3 DNA follows: TGTGCCAGCAGCCAAACCACAGGGACCAAAAACATTCAGTCCTTC. It translates to CASSQTTGTKNIQSF.

This clonotype came up a few times. The chain links TRBV20-1 to TRBJ2-1, with D perhaps matching TRBD2 (5 bases). Germline values: CDR1 DFQATT, CDR2 SNEGSKA (reference sequence). The V gene lost 6 bases and the J gene lost 5 bases, with 14 bases spanning the gap. This CDR3 has 13 residues. The CDR3 reads CSAYRENNNEQFF. The DNA for the CDR3 is TGCAGTGCATACCGGGAAAATAACAATGAGCAGTTCTTC.

This chain links TRBV20-1 with TRBJ2-1; D remains ambiguous. Germline CDR1 reads DFQATT; CDR2 reads SNEGSKA (reference sequence). The CDR3 sequence is 11 residues long. The V end lost 5 bases, the J end lost 6 bases, and 8 bases lay between the germline ends. In DNA form, the CDR3 reads TGCAGTGCTCGACCCTTCAATGAGCAGTTCTTC. Its protein is CSARPFNEQFF.

This clonotype was picked up many times. The V and J genes are TRBV4-1 and TRBJ1-4; D is possibly TRBD1 (5 bases). The CDR3 has 16 amino acids. V dropped 5 bases and J dropped 3 bases, with 16 bases sitting between them. CDR1 and CDR2 (germline): MGHRA, YSYEKL. As DNA, the CDR3 is TGCGCCAGCAGCTCCCCGGGACTAGGGGCTAATGAAAAACTGTTTTTT. Its protein product is CASSSPGLGANEKLFF.

The rearrangement links TRBV21-1 to TRBJ2-7; the table assigns TRBD2, which was not confirmed against the DNA. TRBV21-1 is listed as a pseudogene. This CDR3 has 12 residues. CDR3 loop: CAIPAETYEQYV. In DNA, the CDR3 is TGTGCCATACCAGCGGAGACCTACGAGCAGTACGTC.